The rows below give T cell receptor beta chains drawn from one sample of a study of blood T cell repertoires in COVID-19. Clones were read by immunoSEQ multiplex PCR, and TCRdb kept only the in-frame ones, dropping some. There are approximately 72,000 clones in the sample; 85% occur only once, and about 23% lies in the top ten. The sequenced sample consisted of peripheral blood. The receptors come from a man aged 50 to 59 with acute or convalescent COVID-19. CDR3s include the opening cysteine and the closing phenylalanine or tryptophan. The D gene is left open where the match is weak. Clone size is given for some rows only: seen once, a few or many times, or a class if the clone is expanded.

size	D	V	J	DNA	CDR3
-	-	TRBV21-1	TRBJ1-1	TGTGCCAGCAGCAAAGGGGGCGGGGGTCCATGGACTGAAGCTTTCTTT	CASSKGGGGPWTEAFF
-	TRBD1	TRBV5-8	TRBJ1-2	TGTGCCATCGGGAACCTAGAGGACAGGGAAGATTATGGCTACACCTTC	CAIGNLEDREDYGYTF
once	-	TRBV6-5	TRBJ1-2	TGTGCCAGCAGAGACGAGAGGGCCGGCTATGGCTACACCTTC	CASRDERAGYGYTF
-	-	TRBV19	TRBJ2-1	TGTGCCAGTAGTACGACGGGGACCTACAATGAGCAGTTCTTC	CASSTTGTYNEQFF
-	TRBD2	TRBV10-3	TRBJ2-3	TGTGCCATCAGCGTGACTAGCGGGGGGGGGAGCACAGATACGCAGTATTTT	CAISVTSGGGSTDTQYF
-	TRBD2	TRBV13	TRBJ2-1	TGTGCCAGCAGCCTGCGGGGGGGAAGTGGGAGTGAGCAGTTCTTC	CASSLRGGSGSEQFF
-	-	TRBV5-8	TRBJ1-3	TGTGCCAGCAGCTTGGGACAGAGAAGCTCTGGAAACACCATATATTTT	CASSLGQRSSGNTIYF
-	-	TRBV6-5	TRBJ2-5	TGTGCCAGCACCACCTGGGGGGAAAGAGAGACCCAGTACTTC	CASTTWGERETQYF
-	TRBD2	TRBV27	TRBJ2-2	TGTGCCAGCAGTTTAAGACTAGCGGGGGGGAACACCGGGGAGCTGTTTTTT	CASSLRLAGGNTGELFF
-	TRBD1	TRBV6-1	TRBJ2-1	TGTGCCAGCAGTGAAAGTAGAACCCGGGACAGGGTTTACAATGAGCAGTTCTTC	CASSESRTRDRVYNEQFF
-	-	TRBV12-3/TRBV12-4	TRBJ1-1	TGTGCCACCCTCCTGACAGCCTACACTGAAGCTTTCTTT	CATLLTAYTEAFF
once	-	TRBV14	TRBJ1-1	TGTGCCAGCAGCCCGGGGGGACTCCCGGTACCGGCTTTCTTT	CASSPGGLPVPAFF
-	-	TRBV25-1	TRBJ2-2	TGTGCCAGCAGTGAAGAGGTCAGTGGCACCGGGGAGCTGTTTTTT	CASSEEVSGTGELFF
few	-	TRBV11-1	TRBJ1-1	TGTGCCAGCAGCTTAGGGCAGGGTATCTCTGAAGCTTTCTTT	CASSLGQGISEAFF
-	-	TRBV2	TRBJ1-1	TGTGCCAGCGGAGCCGACGCGAACACTGAAGCTTTCTTT	CASGADANTEAFF
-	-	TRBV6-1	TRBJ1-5	TGTGCCAGCAGTGAAAATAAAGGAGGGGATAGCAATCAGCCCCAGCATTTT	CASSENKGGDSNQPQHF
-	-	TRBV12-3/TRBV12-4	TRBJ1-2	TGTGCCAGCAGTAGAGCGGCTGGCGGCTACACCTTC	CASSRAAGGYTF
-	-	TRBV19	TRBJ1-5	TGTGCCAGTACCCGGGGGGGATCGGGTCAGCCCCAGCATTTT	CASTRGGSGQPQHF
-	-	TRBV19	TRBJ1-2	TGTGCCAGTAGTAACAGGGCCTCTGGTGGCTACACCTTC	CASSNRASGGYTF
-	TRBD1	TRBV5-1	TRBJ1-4	TGCGCCAGCAGGCGTGGACAGGGGGCGCAGTCTAATGAAAAACTGTTTTTT	CASRRGQGAQSNEKLFF
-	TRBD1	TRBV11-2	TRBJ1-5	TGTGCCAGCAGCCCTCGGACAGGCGGCCCCCAGCATTTT	CASSPRTGGPQHF
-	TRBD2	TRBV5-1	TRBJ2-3	TGCGCCAGCAGCTTGGGAGTGGAGCGGGGGGGTCGGGCCACGCAGTATTTT	CASSLGVERGGRATQYF
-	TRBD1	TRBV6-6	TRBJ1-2	TGTGCCAGCAGACCCGACAGGGTGGGGGTCTATGGCTACACCTTC	CASRPDRVGVYGYTF
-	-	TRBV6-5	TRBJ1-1	TGTGCCAGCTCCCAGAGAAGGGGGGGGAACACTGAAGCTTTCTTT	CASSQRRGGNTEAFF
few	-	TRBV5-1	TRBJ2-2	TGCGCCAGCAGCTTGATTGGAGGACCAAACACCGGGGAGCTGTTTTTT	CASSLIGGPNTGELFF
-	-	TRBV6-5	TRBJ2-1	TGTGCCAGCAGTTACGGGGGGGCTTACAATGAGCAGTTCTTC	CASSYGGAYNEQFF
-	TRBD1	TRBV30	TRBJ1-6	TGTGCCTGGAGGCCGGGACAGGCTAATTCACCCCTCCACTTT	CAWRPGQANSPLHF
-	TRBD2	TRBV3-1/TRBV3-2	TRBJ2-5	TGTGCCAGCAGCCAAGATTGGCGGGGGGGTCGAGAGACCCAGTACTTC	CASSQDWRGGRETQYF
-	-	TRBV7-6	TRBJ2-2	TGTGCCAGCAGCCCGCTTGGTGGAGCGAACACCGGGGAGCTGTTTTTT	CASSPLGGANTGELFF
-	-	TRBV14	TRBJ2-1	TGTGCCAGCAGCCACGGGACGGGGGACAATGAGCAGTTCTTC	CASSHGTGDNEQFF
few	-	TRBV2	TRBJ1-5	TGTGCCAGCAGACCAGGGCTAAGCAATCAGCCCCAGCATTTT	CASRPGLSNQPQHF
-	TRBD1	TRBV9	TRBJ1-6	TGTGCCAGCAGCGTTGGGACAGAGGATTCACCCCTCCACTTT	CASSVGTEDSPLHF
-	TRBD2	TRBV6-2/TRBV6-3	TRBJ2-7	TGTGCCAGCAGTTACGGGAGGGGTACTCACTACGAGCAGTACTTC	CASSYGRGTHYEQYF
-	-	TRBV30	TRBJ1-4	TGTGCCTGGAGTGGTGGGACATACGAAAAACTGTTTTTT	CAWSGGTYEKLFF
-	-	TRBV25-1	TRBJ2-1	TGTGCCAGTCTAGCGTCCTACAATGAGCAGTTCTTC	CASLASYNEQFF
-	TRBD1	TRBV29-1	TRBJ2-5	TGCAGCGTTTCCGCCGGGACAGGACCGCAAGAGACCCAGTACTTC	CSVSAGTGPQETQYF
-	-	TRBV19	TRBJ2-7	TGTGCCAGTAGTATCTCGCCGAGCTACGAGCAGTACTTC	CASSISPSYEQYF
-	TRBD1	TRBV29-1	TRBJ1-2	TGCAGCGTTGGTAACAGGGGTTTAGAAGGCTACACCTTC	CSVGNRGLEGYTF
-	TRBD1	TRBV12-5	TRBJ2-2	TGTGCTAGTGGTTTAGGGGAACAGGGGGCGCGAGTGACCGGGGAGCTGTTTTTT	CASGLGEQGARVTGELFF
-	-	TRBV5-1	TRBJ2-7	TGCGCCAGCAGCGTGACGGGGGACGGCGAGCAGTACTTC	CASSVTGDGEQYF
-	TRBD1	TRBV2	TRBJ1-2	TGTGCCAGCAGTCGGGACAGGGAGCTAGATGGCTACACCTTC	CASSRDRELDGYTF
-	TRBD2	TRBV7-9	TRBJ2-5	TGTGCCAGCAGCTTCCCCGGGACTAGCGGGGCCCAAGAGACCCAGTACTTC	CASSFPGTSGAQETQYF
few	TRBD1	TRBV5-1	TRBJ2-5	TGCGCCAGCAGCTCCGGGACAGACCAAGAGACCCAGTACTTC	CASSSGTDQETQYF
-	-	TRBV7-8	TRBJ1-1	TGTGCCAGCAGCTTAGACGGGGACACTGAAGCTTTCTTT	CASSLDGDTEAFF
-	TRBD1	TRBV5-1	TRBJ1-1	TGCGCCAGCAGCCAAAGGACAGGGGCGGAGGACACTGAAGCTTTCTTT	CASSQRTGAEDTEAFF
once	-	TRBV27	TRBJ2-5	TGTGCCAGCAGTCTTCGGGTTTTAGAGACCCAGTACTTC	CASSLRVLETQYF
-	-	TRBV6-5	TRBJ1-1	TGTGCCAGCAGTTACTCGAGAGGTGGGTTAACTGAAGCTTTCTTT	CASSYSRGGLTEAFF